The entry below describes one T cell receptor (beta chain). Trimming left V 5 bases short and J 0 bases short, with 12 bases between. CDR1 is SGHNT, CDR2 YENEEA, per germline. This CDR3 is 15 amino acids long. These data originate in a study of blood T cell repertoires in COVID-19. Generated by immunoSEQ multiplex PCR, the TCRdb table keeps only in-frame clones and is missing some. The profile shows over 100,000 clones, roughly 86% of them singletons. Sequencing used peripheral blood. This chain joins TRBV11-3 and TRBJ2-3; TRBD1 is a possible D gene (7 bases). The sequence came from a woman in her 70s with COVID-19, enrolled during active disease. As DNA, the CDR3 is TGTGCCAGCAGCCCAGGGGGGCCTAGCACAGATACGCAGTATTTT. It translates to CASSPGGPSTDTQYF.